What follows are 32 T cell receptor beta chains derived from one specimen sequenced in a study of blood T cell repertoires in COVID-19. The repertoire was sequenced with immunoSEQ multiplex PCR; TCRdb's copy has only in-frame clones and lacks some. The sample holds 150,000 to 200,000 clones, 80% to 90% seen once. Specimen: peripheral blood. The receptors here all came from a man between 18 and 35 years old who had recovered from COVID-19.

This chain uses TRBV7-9 with TRBJ2-7; 8 bases line up with TRBD2. The V gene end was trimmed by 5 bases and the J gene end by 3 bases; junction bases not matched to a gene: 6. Looked up from germline, CDR1 is SEHNR and CDR2 is FQNEAQ (reference sequence). There are 14 residues in the CDR3. CDR3 DNA sequence: TGTGCCAGCAGCGCGGGACTAGGTATCTACGAGCAGTACTTC. This gives the protein CASSAGLGIYEQYF.

This clone was detected only once. This chain connects TRBV29-1 to TRBJ1-1; 9 nucleotides align to TRBD1. The CDR3 runs to 15 residues. The germline gives CDR1 SQVTM, CDR2 ANQGSEA. V gave up 6 bases and J gave up 1 base; unmatched junction bases: 9. CDR3 loop: CSVVGQGLGNTEAFF. The CDR3 DNA reads TGCAGCGTGGTGGGACAGGGATTGGGGAACACTGAAGCTTTCTTT.

V is TRBV27 and J is TRBJ2-1; weak D call: TRBD2 (5 bases). Trimming removed 5 bases at V and 0 bases at J, with 11 bases between. Germline CDR1 and CDR2: MNHEY and SMNVEV (reference sequence). The CDR3 contains 15 residues. The CDR3 DNA follows: TGTGCCAGCAGTGCTGACTACAGCTCCTACAATGAGCAGTTCTTC. Translated: CASSADYSSYNEQFF.

The chain combines TRBV29-1 with TRBJ2-5; D is possibly TRBD2 (6 bases). The V end was cut by 5 bases, the J end by 1 base, with 8 bases between. The germline V gene encodes CDR1 SQVTM and CDR2 ANQGSEA. The CDR3 extends over 12 amino acids. The chain's CDR3 is CSVTGLQETQYF. Here the CDR3 DNA reads TGCAGCGTTACGGGACTCCAAGAGACCCAGTACTTC. Full variable domain (missing parts from reference TRBV29-1 and TRBJ2-5): SAVISQKPSRDICQRGTSLTIQCQVDSQVTMMFWYRQQPGQSLTLIATANQGSEATYESGFVIDKFPISRPNLTFSTLTVSNMSPEDSSIYLCSVTGLQETQYFGPGTRLLVL.

V usage is TRBV15 and J usage is TRBJ2-7; D is unclear. The V and J ends lost 0 bases and 2 bases respectively, with 5 bases between them. CDR1 and CDR2 (germline): LNHNV, YYDKDF (reference sequence). CDR3 length: 13 residues. CDR3 residues: CATSRDQAYEQYF. The DNA for the CDR3 is TGTGCCACCAGCAGAGACCAGGCCTACGAGCAGTACTTC.

V gene TRBV6-5 combines with J gene TRBJ2-1; D gene unclear. This CDR3 contains 11 residues. Deletions cut 6 bases from V and 8 bases from J, with 8 bases between. Per germline, CDR1 MNHEY and CDR2 SVGAGI. In DNA form, the CDR3 reads TGTGCCAGCAGCCGCCGGGATGAGCAGTTCTTC. Translating it yields CASSRRDEQFF.

This chain joins TRBV28 and TRBJ2-7; 9 bases align to TRBD1. With V trimmed by 10 bases and J by 5 bases, 9 bases remained unmatched. Per germline, CDR1 MDHEN and CDR2 SYDVKM. This CDR3 spans 13 amino acids. The CDR3 DNA follows: TGTGCCACCCACGGGACAGGGAGGGACGAGCAGTACTTC. This translates into CATHGTGRDEQYF.

This chain connects TRBV6-5 to TRBJ2-7, with D possibly being TRBD1 (6 bases). This CDR3 spans 14 amino acids. Trimming took off 2 bases at V and 2 bases at J, with 10 bases between the two ends. Germline-derived CDR1 and CDR2 are MNHEY and SVGAGI. CDR3 sequence: CASSYARGAYEQYF. CDR3 DNA sequence: TGTGCCAGCAGTTACGCCAGGGGAGCCTACGAGCAGTACTTC.

This clone was detected a few times. The chain has TRBV5-1 and TRBJ1-6; D is possibly TRBD1 (6 bases). CDR1 is SGHRS, CDR2 YFSETQ, per germline. This CDR3 has 15 residues. Between the trimmed V and J ends, which lost 0 bases and 7 bases, there was a span of 11 bases. The CDR3 is CASSLGATGNSPLHF. The CDR3 DNA reads TGCGCCAGCAGCTTGGGAGCGACAGGCAATTCACCCCTCCACTTT.

This clone showed up just a few times. The chain recombines TRBV20-1 with TRBJ2-3, with TRBD2 identical over 10 bases. The CDR3 consists of 14 residues. V lost 3 bases, J lost 3 bases, and 3 bases stayed unmatched. CDR1 DFQATT and CDR2 SNEGSKA come from the germline V gene (reference sequence). For the CDR3, the DNA is TGCAGTGCTAGTCTACTAGCGGGGACAGATACGCAGTATTTT. Residues: CSASLLAGTDTQYF.

V gene TRBV7-2 combines with J gene TRBJ1-1, with D hard to call. Germline CDR1 and CDR2: SGHTA and FQGNSA. V lost 3 bases to trimming and J lost 4 bases, with 6 bases between them. This CDR3 spans 12 amino acids. The CDR3 region is CASSFVVTEAFF. Here the CDR3 DNA reads TGTGCCAGCAGCTTCGTTGTCACTGAAGCTTTCTTT.

This sequence joins TRBV2 and TRBJ1-5; D is uncertain. CDR1 is SNHLY and CDR2 is FYNNEI in the germline V gene. The ends were cut back, 4 bases at V and 0 bases at J, with 10 bases in the middle. There are 15 residues in the CDR3. The CDR3 is CASSAPGYSNQPQHF. The CDR3 DNA reads as TGTGCCAGCAGTGCCCCAGGCTATAGCAATCAGCCCCAGCATTTT. Full variable domain (outside the CDR3, taken from reference TRBV2 and TRBJ1-5): EPEVTQTPSHQVTQMGQEVILRCVPISNHLYFYWYRQILGQKVEFLVSFYNNEISEKSEIFDDQFSVERPDGSNFTLKIRSTKLEDSAMYFCASSAPGYSNQPQHFGDGTRLSIL.

V is TRBV6-6 and J is TRBJ1-5; 9 bases map to TRBD1. Germline V CDR1 and CDR2: MNHNY, SVGAGI (reference sequence). The CDR3 has 16 amino acids. V shed 2 bases and J 0 bases; nucleotides not matched to a gene: 2. CDR3: CASSYGTGNSNQPQHF. CDR3 DNA: TGTGCCAGCAGTTACGGGACAGGGAATAGCAATCAGCCCCAGCATTTT.

The chain links TRBV7-9 to TRBJ2-1, with TRBD1 matching 10 bases. The V and J ends lost 0 bases and 2 bases, in that order; junction bases with no gene match: 4. Germline-derived CDR1 and CDR2 are SEHNR and FQNEAQ (reference sequence). The CDR3 is made up of 17 amino acids. The CDR3 DNA is TGTGCCAGCAGCTTAGCTCCGGGACAGGGGCCCTACAATGAGCAGTTCTTC. This sequence encodes CASSLAPGQGPYNEQFF.

V is TRBV18 and J is TRBJ2-7; possibly TRBD2 for D (5 bases). The germline CDR1 and CDR2 sequences are KGHSH and LQKENI. The V and J ends lost 6 bases and 2 bases respectively, with 8 bases between them. This CDR3 is built from 12 residues. The CDR3 DNA reads as TGTGCCAGCTCGCTCGGGACCTACGAGCAGTACTTC. Translated, it gives CASSLGTYEQYF.

The rearrangement links TRBV7-2 to TRBJ1-1, with 7 bases matching TRBD1. Germline CDR1 SGHTA, CDR2 FQGNSA. CDR3 length: 13 amino acids. With 6 bases clipped from V and 1 base from J, the junction kept 2 bases outside the gene matches. The CDR3 sequence is CASRWTGNTEAFF. CDR3 bases: TGTGCCAGCAGGTGGACAGGGAACACTGAAGCTTTCTTT.

In DNA form, the CDR3 reads TGTGCCAGCAGTCTTTCCCCTGGCAGGTACTACGAGCAGTACTTC. This encodes CASSLSPGRYYEQYF. The rearrangement links TRBV27 to TRBJ2-7; D uncertain. The ends were cut back, 5 bases at V and 3 bases at J, with 17 bases in the middle. This CDR3 has 15 residues. Germline V lookup: CDR1 MNHEY, CDR2 SMNVEV (reference sequence).

The gene calls are TRBV28 and TRBJ2-7; TRBD1 matches 7 bases. The V gene end was trimmed by 5 bases and the J gene end by 9 bases; junction bases not matched to a gene: 13. Germline CDR1 MDHEN, CDR2 SYDVKM. The CDR3 totals 14 residues. The CDR3 nucleotides are TGTGCCAGCAGTCTAACCGGGACAGCCTTTCGGCAGTACTTC. It codes for CASSLTGTAFRQYF.

About this clone: One end of the junction varies from germline; a read error may be responsible. This sequence joins TRBV11-2 and TRBJ1-2; 7 positions agree with TRBD1. The CDR3 is 15 residues long. Per germline, CDR1 SGHAT and CDR2 FQNNGV. CDR3 sequence (DNA): TGTGCCAGCAGCCTAGAGGGGGCCGCCCGATCCGGCTACACCTTC. Translating it yields CASSLEGAARSGYTF. The whole variable domain, filled in from reference TRBV11-2 and TRBJ1-2, reads EAGVAQSPRYKIIEKRQSVAFWCNPISGHATLYWYQQILGQGPKLLIQFQNNGVVDDSQLPKDRFSAERLKGVDSTLKIQPAKLEDSAVYLCASSLEGAARSGYTFGSGTRLTVV.

This clone appeared a few times. V usage is TRBV5-1 and J usage is TRBJ1-2; 10 bases fit TRBD1. The CDR3 extends over 15 amino acids. V lost 1 base, J lost 4 bases, and 4 bases stayed unmatched. Germline loops: CDR1 SGHRS, CDR2 YFSETQ. The CDR3 nucleotides read TGCGCCAGCAGCTTGACGGGACAGGGGAGCTATGGCTACACCTTC. It encodes CASSLTGQGSYGYTF. Combining the CDR3 with reference TRBV5-1 and TRBJ1-2 gives the whole variable domain KAGVTQTPRYLIKTRGQQVTLSCSPISGHRSVSWYQQTPGQGLQFLFEYFSETQRNKGNFPGRFSGRQFSNSRSEMNVSTLELGDSALYLCASSLTGQGSYGYTFGSGTRLTVV.

This clone was picked up one time. The DNA of the CDR3 is TGTGCCAGTAGGCGACAGGGAAGGTCTGAAGCTTTCTTT. Translation: CASRRQGRSEAFF. The chain uses TRBV19 and TRBJ1-1; 7 bases match TRBD1. Germline trimming cut 6 bases from V and 6 bases from J; bases unmatched to any gene: 7. From germline, CDR1 is LNHDA and CDR2 SQIVND (reference sequence). The CDR3 spans 13 residues.

This sequence joins TRBV2 and TRBJ2-7; 10 bases fit TRBD1. Per the germline V gene, CDR1 is SNHLY and CDR2 is FYNNEI. Unmatched junction bases numbered 6, after V lost 6 bases and J lost 4 bases. The CDR3 contains 14 residues. The CDR3: CASRGQGKGYEQYF. The CDR3 coding sequence is TGTGCCAGCAGGGGACAGGGGAAGGGATACGAGCAGTACTTC.

The J gene is TRBJ1-5, the V gene TRBV19; 7 nucleotides match TRBD1. Per germline, CDR1 LNHDA and CDR2 SQIVND (reference sequence). After removal of 6 bases from V and 0 bases from J, the junction contained 5 bases not matched to a gene. The CDR3 contains 15 residues. The CDR3 loop is CASRPGGNSNQPQHF. CDR3 DNA sequence: TGTGCCAGTAGACCAGGGGGAAATAGCAATCAGCCCCAGCATTTT.

The chain employs TRBV4-2 and TRBJ2-5; a possible D gene is TRBD1 (5 bases). Germline lookup yields CDR1 LGHNA and CDR2 YNFKEQ. The germline V and J ends were trimmed by 0 bases and 4 bases, with 6 bases remaining between them. CDR3 length: 13 residues. The CDR3 coding sequence is TGTGCCAGCAGCCAAGATAGGGGAGAGACCCAGTACTTC. Residues: CASSQDRGETQYF.

J is TRBJ2-7 and V is TRBV7-9; TRBD1 matches at 8 bases. After removal of 3 bases from V and 3 bases from J, the junction contained 10 bases not matched to a gene. This CDR3 is 16 amino acids long. The germline V gene has CDR1 SEHNR and CDR2 FQNEAQ (reference sequence). Written as DNA, the CDR3 is TGTGCCAGCAGCTTGGCGGGACAGGAGACCCACTACGAGCAGTACTTC. This sequence encodes CASSLAGQETHYEQYF.

The chain joins TRBV2 to TRBJ2-5; TRBD1 aligns across 10 bases. This CDR3 region has 13 residues. CDR1 is SNHLY, CDR2 FYNNEI, per germline. Trimming cost V 4 bases and J 4 bases; bases outside gene matches: 0. The CDR3 protein is CASSGDRGETQYF. The CDR3 DNA sequence: TGTGCCAGCAGTGGGGACAGGGGAGAGACCCAGTACTTC.

This clone was seen a few times. The V and J genes are TRBV7-9 and TRBJ1-6; the match to TRBD1 covers 7 bases. The CDR3 extends over 18 amino acids. V lost 5 bases, J lost 3 bases, and 13 bases stayed unmatched. CDR1 is SEHNR and CDR2 is FQNEAQ in the germline V gene (reference sequence). This CDR3 is CASSTYPGQAFYNSPLHF. CDR3 nucleotides: TGTGCCAGCAGCACTTACCCCGGACAGGCGTTCTATAATTCACCCCTCCACTTT. The full variable domain, completed using reference TRBV7-9 and TRBJ1-6, is DTGVSQNPRHKITKRGQNVTFRCDPISEHNRLYWYRQTLGQGPEFLTYFQNEAQLEKSRLLSDRFSAERPKGSFSTLEIQRTEQGDSAMYLCASSTYPGQAFYNSPLHFGNGTRLTVT.

The chain combines TRBV5-1 with TRBJ2-1; 7 bases agree with TRBD1. CDR3 length: 18 amino acids. Trimming took 4 bases from V and 2 from J; bases not matched to a gene: 15. Germline CDR1 is SGHRS and CDR2 is YFSETQ. CDR3 sequence reads: CASSLSRNRDRPYNEQFF. As DNA, the CDR3 is TGCGCCAGCAGCCTAAGTCGGAACCGGGACAGACCCTACAATGAGCAGTTCTTC.

Comments on this clone: Additional DNA sequences in this sample encode the identical CDR3. The chain carries TRBV6-5 and TRBJ2-3; D not resolved. Between the trimmed V and J ends, which lost 6 bases and 5 bases, there was a span of 6 bases. Germline CDR1 is MNHEY and CDR2 is SVGAGI. The CDR3 is 11 residues long. DNA of the CDR3: TGTGCCAGCAGCCGAGGAGATACGCAGTATTTT. This codes for CASSRGDTQYF.

The genes are TRBV2 and TRBJ1-5; no definite D call. With 3 bases removed from V and 3 bases from J, the gap between germline ends came to 9 bases. Germline V gene data show CDR1 as SNHLY and CDR2 as FYNNEI. This CDR3 is built from 14 residues. In nucleotides, the CDR3 is TGTGCCAGCAGTGATGTGCAGGACAATCAGCCCCAGCATTTT. Translated: CASSDVQDNQPQHF.

This chain joins TRBV6-5 and TRBJ1-4; D is uncertain. V lost 10 bases and J 1 base, leaving 16 bases between the germline ends. Per the germline V gene, CDR1 is MNHEY and CDR2 is SVGAGI. The CDR3 runs 15 residues. The CDR3 nucleotides are TGTGCCACTGGAGTGCCGGGTCTAACTAATGAAAAACTGTTTTTT. Its translation is CATGVPGLTNEKLFF.

V gene TRBV10-3 combines with J gene TRBJ2-1, with 9 bases matching TRBD1. The ends lost 4 bases at V and 0 bases at J; junction bases unmatched: 4. Germline V gene sequence: CDR1 ENHRY, CDR2 SYGVKD. This CDR3 has 16 amino acids. The CDR3 sequence: CAISGPGQGSYNEQFF. CDR3 DNA: TGTGCCATCAGTGGTCCGGGACAGGGCTCCTACAATGAGCAGTTCTTC.